This T cell receptor (beta chain) was found in a study of T cells in Graves' hyperthyroidism and ophthalmopathy. Germline values: CDR1 KGHSH, CDR2 LQKENI. This CDR3 is built from 17 residues. V was pared by 0 bases and J by 5 bases, with 9 bases of the junction left unmatched. This clonotype was recorded at least ten times. RNA transcripts were the template for amplifying TCR beta CDR3 regions. Initially, a first-round RT-PCR of the TCR CDR3 employed the HTBI primer set. TCRdb re-derived calls from the multiplex PCR reads in MiXCR, one entry per CDR3 protein. Of fewer than 450,000 distinct CDR3 sequences in the sample, nearly 15% were seen once.

Sequenced: blood. The source of this sequence is a woman aged 60-75 years with Graves' ophthalmopathy. The rearrangement links TRBV18 to TRBJ2-1; 8 positions match TRBD2. CDR3 protein: CASSPPAGTSGNNEQFF. CDR3 bases: TGTGCCAGCTCACCACCGGCGGGTACTAGCGGTAACAATGAGCAGTTCTTC.